This T cell receptor beta chain was retrieved from a study of cytomegalovirus exposure and HLA in healthy donors. The CDR3 is 15 amino acids. The V and J ends lost 5 bases and 0 bases, in that order; junction bases with no gene match: 4. Concerning this clone itself: What it recognizes is unknown.

Whole-study findings and limits: Later on, analysis showed that most CMV-associated TCR beta chains appeared to be HLA-restricted.

PCR amplification relied on 60 Vbeta primers (plus 13 Jbeta primers). Here immunoSEQ multiplex PCR was the method, and the copy in TCRdb shows in-frame clones only, minus some. The sample lists approximately 110,000 clones; 60% to 70% were seen once. The chain carries TRBV23-1 and TRBJ1-5; the match to TRBD1 covers 7 bases. TRBV23-1 belongs to the ORF category, with a function that is uncertain. The source is a young man in good health and CMV-seropositive. Sequenced input: PBMCs. DNA for the CDR3: TGCGCCAGCAGTAAGACAGGGCCTAGCAATCAGCCCCAGCATTTT. It codes for CASSKTGPSNQPQHF.